This entry features one T cell receptor beta chain sequence. The protocol was immunoSEQ multiplex PCR, while the TCRdb copy is restricted to in-frame clones and leaves out a portion. The sample lists approximately 79,000 clones, about four fifths occurring once. This entry belongs to a study of PD-1 blockade in mismatch repair-deficient tumors. Background on the study: Patients had around twelve mismatch repair-deficient cancer types, all previously treated and progressing.

This CDR3 is built from 17 residues. Germline lookup yields CDR1 SEHNR and CDR2 FQNEAQ (reference sequence). The V and J ends lost 5 bases and 1 base, in that order; junction bases with no gene match: 12. A few pembrolizumab responders had their TCRs sequenced. The TCR comes from an adult with mismatch repair-deficient cancer. The starting material was peripheral blood, obtained 44 weeks after starting pembrolizumab. V is TRBV7-9 and J is TRBJ1-1, with 8 nucleotides matching TRBD1. CDR3: CASSLLDRDRWNTEAFF. As DNA, the CDR3 is TGTGCCAGCAGCCTATTGGACAGGGATCGTTGGAACACTGAAGCTTTCTTT.